What follows are 6 T cell receptor beta chains derived from one specimen sequenced in a study of identical twins. TCRdb re-called the 5' RACE reads through MiXCR, storing one row per CDR3 protein. The table records over 500,000 distinct CDR3 sequences, under 25% of them present only once. These same data were also listed under a study on T cells expressing NK-cell markers.

The material sequenced was CD4+ T cells sorted from blood. All receptors derive from a woman in her late teens or twenties in good health.

The rearrangement uses TRBV12-3 or TRBV12-4 and TRBJ2-7; 11 bases map to TRBD2. The V gene end was trimmed by 2 bases and the J gene end by 3 bases; junction bases not matched to a gene: 3. CDR3 length: 15 amino acids. CDR3 DNA sequence: TGTGCCAGCAGTTTACTAGCGGGGGGTTTCTACGAGCAGTACTTC. Residues: CASSLLAGGFYEQYF.

This clonotype was counted at least ten times. The V call is TRBV10-3, the J call TRBJ1-5; TRBD1 matches at 10 bases. The CDR3 sequence is 14 residues long. With 4 bases clipped from V and 8 bases from J, the junction kept 5 bases outside the gene matches. Germline lookup yields CDR1 ENHRY and CDR2 SYGVKD. Written as DNA, the CDR3 is TGTGCCATCAGTGGACAGGGGGCGATGGAGCCCCAGCATTTT. Translating gives CAISGQGAMEPQHF.

The chain links TRBV5-5 to TRBJ2-2; 10 nucleotides agree with TRBD1. Per the germline V gene, CDR1 is SGHKS and CDR2 is YYEKEE (reference sequence). The CDR3 extends over 18 amino acids. V shed 4 bases and J 0 bases; nucleotides not matched to a gene: 9. CDR3 loop: CASSPGQGFNPNTGELFF. Written as DNA, the CDR3 is TGTGCCAGCAGCCCGGGACAGGGGTTCAATCCGAACACCGGGGAGCTGTTTTTT.

The sample holds a few counts of this clonotype. The chain combines TRBV7-9 with TRBJ2-7; no clear D. Trimming took off 5 bases at V and 6 bases at J, with 11 bases between the two ends. Per the germline V gene, CDR1 is SEHNR and CDR2 is FQNEAQ (reference sequence). The CDR3 runs to 12 residues. The CDR3 loop is CASSADSIEQYF. CDR3 in DNA: TGTGCCAGCAGCGCAGACTCGATCGAGCAGTACTTC.

This clonotype appeared a few times. CDR3 sequence: CAISHSAPNTEAFF. CDR3 bases: TGTGCCATCAGCCACTCGGCTCCCAACACTGAAGCTTTCTTT. The chain uses TRBV10-3 and TRBJ1-1; D is undetermined. Trimming removed 6 bases at V and 2 bases at J, with 13 bases between. From germline, CDR1 is ENHRY and CDR2 SYGVKD. This CDR3 spans 14 amino acids.

This clonotype has only a few counts. V gene TRBV7-9 combines with J gene TRBJ2-1; 9 nucleotides line up with TRBD2. V lost 5 bases and J lost 7; bases outside the gene matches: 15. Looked up from germline, CDR1 is SEHNR and CDR2 is FQNEAQ (reference sequence). The CDR3 has 17 amino acids. CDR3 sequence (DNA): TGTGCCAGCAGCCGAGGATGGGGCGGGAGGGCCGGAAATGAGCAGTTCTTC. Its protein is CASSRGWGGRAGNEQFF.